This is a list of T cell receptor beta chains from one sample in a study of blood T cell repertoires in COVID-19. Only in-frame clones appear in the TCRdb table, and some are missing; sequencing was by immunoSEQ multiplex PCR. Here the sample spans 250,000 to 400,000 clones, 85% to 90% being singletons. Sequenced sample: peripheral blood. These TCRs come from a woman in her thirties with COVID-19, enrolled during active disease. CDR3s leave out the opening cysteine and the closing phenylalanine or tryptophan. The order of the fields is V gene, J gene, D gene, CDR3 protein. The D gene is left open where the match is weak.

v_gene: TRBV9; j_gene: TRBJ2-2; d_gene: TRBD2; CDR3aa: ASIRGLAGDIGELF
v_gene: TRBV10-1; j_gene: TRBJ2-3; d_gene: .; CDR3aa: ASSELQGPDTQY
v_gene: TRBV18; j_gene: TRBJ1-4; d_gene: .; CDR3aa: ASSPYSNEKLF
v_gene: TRBV5-5; j_gene: TRBJ2-7; d_gene: .; CDR3aa: ASSLVGGGAYEQY
v_gene: TRBV28; j_gene: TRBJ2-3; d_gene: .; CDR3aa: ASSFGQGGTDTQY
v_gene: TRBV7-3; j_gene: TRBJ2-1; d_gene: .; CDR3aa: ASSLGHFGNEQF
v_gene: TRBV28; j_gene: TRBJ1-2; d_gene: .; CDR3aa: ASSSGWEDYGYT
v_gene: TRBV3-1/TRBV3-2; j_gene: TRBJ1-2; d_gene: .; CDR3aa: ASSRTEPNYGYT
v_gene: TRBV19; j_gene: TRBJ1-5; d_gene: TRBD1; CDR3aa: ASSNTGGGQPQH
v_gene: TRBV9; j_gene: TRBJ2-1; d_gene: TRBD2; CDR3aa: ASSDSREAPYNEQF
v_gene: TRBV7-8; j_gene: TRBJ2-7; d_gene: .; CDR3aa: ASSFGRVAYEQY
v_gene: TRBV6-1; j_gene: TRBJ1-2; d_gene: .; CDR3aa: ASSEERGNYGYT
v_gene: TRBV27; j_gene: TRBJ1-6; d_gene: TRBD1; CDR3aa: ASSTPRTGGPYNSPLH
v_gene: TRBV28; j_gene: TRBJ1-4; d_gene: .; CDR3aa: ASFNRANEKLF
v_gene: TRBV29-1; j_gene: TRBJ2-7; d_gene: .; CDR3aa: SVGRTDPYEQY
v_gene: TRBV14; j_gene: TRBJ1-1; d_gene: .; CDR3aa: ASRPTAGRAF
v_gene: TRBV4-1; j_gene: TRBJ2-1; d_gene: .; CDR3aa: ASSHQEGEQF
v_gene: TRBV5-4; j_gene: TRBJ1-2; d_gene: TRBD1; CDR3aa: ASSLQGAHYGYT
v_gene: TRBV6-5; j_gene: TRBJ2-1; d_gene: TRBD1; CDR3aa: ASSPQTGSNEQF
v_gene: TRBV15; j_gene: TRBJ2-3; d_gene: TRBD2; CDR3aa: ATSRSLAGGPSTDTQY
v_gene: TRBV19; j_gene: TRBJ2-3; d_gene: TRBD2; CDR3aa: ASSIRTSGTPDTQY
v_gene: TRBV2; j_gene: TRBJ1-1; d_gene: .; CDR3aa: ASSGYRPMNTEAF
v_gene: TRBV19; j_gene: TRBJ1-1; d_gene: .; CDR3aa: ASKVTGWGNTEAF
v_gene: TRBV3-1/TRBV3-2; j_gene: TRBJ1-1; d_gene: .; CDR3aa: ASSQGGGYTEAF
v_gene: TRBV25-1; j_gene: TRBJ2-5; d_gene: .; CDR3aa: ASSVPGVQETQY
v_gene: TRBV28; j_gene: TRBJ1-4; d_gene: .; CDR3aa: ASSLVIHGEKLF
v_gene: TRBV27; j_gene: TRBJ2-3; d_gene: TRBD2; CDR3aa: ASKITGRGRTSTDTQY
v_gene: TRBV11-3; j_gene: TRBJ2-2; d_gene: TRBD2; CDR3aa: ASSLGDRVASGPFTGELF
v_gene: TRBV30; j_gene: TRBJ2-3; d_gene: TRBD2; CDR3aa: ALGLAGVGTDTQY
v_gene: TRBV9; j_gene: TRBJ1-2; d_gene: TRBD1; CDR3aa: ASSVQDRDYGYT
v_gene: TRBV2; j_gene: TRBJ2-2; d_gene: .; CDR3aa: ASSGQMNTGELF
v_gene: TRBV19; j_gene: TRBJ2-7; d_gene: TRBD1; CDR3aa: ASSNPGTARYEQY
v_gene: TRBV7-8; j_gene: TRBJ1-2; d_gene: .; CDR3aa: ASSSGKSAGVYGYT
v_gene: TRBV11-2; j_gene: TRBJ1-3; d_gene: .; CDR3aa: ASSHTGKSGNTIY
v_gene: TRBV11-2; j_gene: TRBJ2-7; d_gene: .; CDR3aa: ASRLGVGYEQY
v_gene: TRBV30; j_gene: TRBJ1-6; d_gene: .; CDR3aa: AWREGRDSPLH
v_gene: TRBV3-1/TRBV3-2; j_gene: TRBJ1-5; d_gene: .; CDR3aa: ASSQGGRQPQH
v_gene: TRBV24-1; j_gene: TRBJ2-1; d_gene: .; CDR3aa: ATSDPVAFDNEQF
v_gene: TRBV9; j_gene: TRBJ2-7; d_gene: TRBD2; CDR3aa: ASSVSLSAGDSYEQY
v_gene: TRBV21-1; j_gene: TRBJ1-6; d_gene: .; CDR3aa: ASSGERKVNSPLH
v_gene: TRBV7-9; j_gene: TRBJ1-1; d_gene: TRBD1; CDR3aa: ASSWGQADTEAF
v_gene: TRBV7-9; j_gene: TRBJ2-5; d_gene: TRBD2; CDR3aa: ASDGGSPVTETQY
v_gene: TRBV3-1/TRBV3-2; j_gene: TRBJ2-5; d_gene: .; CDR3aa: ASSQPDLAGETQY
v_gene: TRBV4-1; j_gene: TRBJ2-7; d_gene: .; CDR3aa: ASSQDHAGYYEQY
v_gene: TRBV19; j_gene: TRBJ2-5; d_gene: TRBD2; CDR3aa: ASSRGLASQQETQY
v_gene: TRBV30; j_gene: TRBJ1-6; d_gene: TRBD1; CDR3aa: ASRDRVASPLH
v_gene: TRBV4-1; j_gene: TRBJ2-1; d_gene: TRBD2; CDR3aa: ASSPLRGQREYNEQF
v_gene: TRBV27; j_gene: TRBJ1-1; d_gene: .; CDR3aa: ASSLTRSMNTEAF
v_gene: TRBV5-8; j_gene: TRBJ1-2; d_gene: .; CDR3aa: ASSFLRSTNYGYT
v_gene: TRBV7-8; j_gene: TRBJ1-2; d_gene: .; CDR3aa: ASSRGGAYGYGYT
v_gene: TRBV5-1; j_gene: TRBJ2-7; d_gene: .; CDR3aa: ASSDQGSGYEQY
v_gene: TRBV3-1/TRBV3-2; j_gene: TRBJ1-1; d_gene: TRBD1; CDR3aa: ASSQDFISRGQAF
v_gene: TRBV10-3; j_gene: TRBJ1-3; d_gene: TRBD1; CDR3aa: AISGRQGAGNTIY
v_gene: TRBV6-6; j_gene: TRBJ2-7; d_gene: TRBD1; CDR3aa: ASSYNGQEKYEQY
v_gene: TRBV6-6; j_gene: TRBJ1-6; d_gene: .; CDR3aa: ASRYRENSPLH
v_gene: TRBV19; j_gene: TRBJ1-4; d_gene: .; CDR3aa: ASSWSSNEKLF